This T cell receptor beta chain was retrieved from a study of cytomegalovirus exposure and HLA in healthy donors. Study observations and caveats: Specificity for CMV antigens was confirmed in vitro for a few of the CMV-associated chains.

As regards this clone: The target antigen is unknown.

Germline assignment: CDR1 WNHNN and CDR2 SYGVQD (reference sequence). The CDR3 sequence is 13 residues long. The V and J ends lost 8 bases and 1 base respectively, with 10 bases between them. Libraries were prepared by immunoSEQ multiplex PCR; TCRdb keeps only in-frame clonotypes and omits some of them. Here the sample spans roughly 130,000 clones, around nine tenths being singletons. The sequencing input was PBMCs. The gene calls are TRBV10-1 and TRBJ2-3, with D maybe TRBD2 (6 bases). The sequence was obtained from a man aged 25-45 years in good health and CMV-seronegative. CDR3 in DNA: TGCGCCAGCGCCTTAGCGGGCACAGATACGCAGTATTTT. This encodes CASALAGTDTQYF.